This is a list of T cell receptor beta chains from one sample in a study of cytotoxic CD8 clonotypes in ibrutinib-treated CLL. TCRdb's copy holds only in-frame clones and misses some; the assay was immunoSEQ multiplex PCR. The table includes 42,000 or so clones, roughly 65% detected once. Sequences were derived from PBMCs, sampled at disease progression, from a patient treated with ibrutinib. The receptor set was obtained from a human donor with chronic lymphocytic leukemia. CDR3s include the opening cysteine and the closing phenylalanine or tryptophan. Fields, in order: clone size, J gene, V gene, D gene, CDR3 DNA, CDR3 protein. The D gene is left open where the match is weak. Part of the rows lack a size; the others show once, few, many or a class for expanded clones.

>.|TRBJ2-7|TRBV27|TRBD1
TGTGCCAGCAGTACCGGACAGGGACCCTACGAGCAGTACTTC
CASSTGQGPYEQYF
>once|TRBJ2-1|TRBV30|.
TGTGCCTGGAGTACTAGCTCGGGCGGGCAGTTCTTC
CAWSTSSGGQFF
>once|TRBJ2-5|TRBV30|.
TGTGCCTGGAGTCGACACTCCATAGAGACCCAGTACTTC
CAWSRHSIETQYF
>.|TRBJ1-1|TRBV7-3|.
TGTGCCAGCAGCTTAAAGGGTAGCACTGAAGCTTTCTTT
CASSLKGSTEAFF
>.|TRBJ2-3|TRBV11-3|TRBD1
TGTGCCACGGGGACAGTCAACACAGATACGCAGTATTTT
CATGTVNTDTQYF
>.|TRBJ2-1|TRBV6-5|TRBD2
TGTGCCAGCAGTCCTAGGGAGGGGCATGAGCAGTTCTTC
CASSPREGHEQFF
>few|TRBJ2-1|TRBV20-1|.
TGCAGTGCTAGAGTAGGGAGGGAGCAGTTCTTC
CSARVGREQFF
>.|TRBJ2-1|TRBV25-1|.
TGTGCCAGCAGTGAATATGGGTTCAATGAGCAGTTCTTC
CASSEYGFNEQFF
>.|TRBJ2-1|TRBV5-1|.
TGCGCCAGCAGCTCAGGCTCAGCGTCGAATGAGCAGTTCTTC
CASSSGSASNEQFF
>.|TRBJ1-2|TRBV5-1|TRBD1
TGCGCCAGCAGCTTAGACAGGGGGCGAACCTATGGCTACACCTTC
CASSLDRGRTYGYTF
>.|TRBJ2-1|TRBV13|.
TGTGCCAGCAGCTTAGAATATGAGCAGTTCTTC
CASSLEYEQFF
>.|TRBJ2-7|TRBV29-1|.
TGCAGCGTTGCCCCCGCGGGTTCCGACGAGCAGTACTTC
CSVAPAGSDEQYF
>.|TRBJ2-6|TRBV27|TRBD1
TGTGCCAGCAGTTTACGGGTCATACCCGGGACAGGGGTGGCTGGGGCCAACGTCCTGACTTTC
CASSLRVIPGTGVAGANVLTF
>.|TRBJ2-3|TRBV5-1|TRBD1
TGCGCCAGCAGCTTGGACAGGGGGCTCACAGATACGCAGTATTTT
CASSLDRGLTDTQYF
>once|TRBJ2-1|TRBV18|.
TGTGCCAGCTCACCATGGGGGGTGGACGATGAGCAGTTCTTC
CASSPWGVDDEQFF
>.|TRBJ1-1|TRBV20-1|.
TGCAGTGCTAGGGGGGAAGCTTTCTTT
CSARGEAFF
>few|TRBJ2-2|TRBV7-8|TRBD2
TGTGCCAGCAGCTTAGCGCCGGGACTAGCGGGCACCGGGGAGCTGTTTTTT
CASSLAPGLAGTGELFF
>.|TRBJ1-2|TRBV7-9|.
TGTGCCAGCAGCTTATCATCCGACGTACTCTACACCTTC
CASSLSSDVLYTF
>.|TRBJ1-1|TRBV29-1|TRBD1
TGCAGCGTTGCGGACAGGGGGCGAGTCAGGACTGAAGCTTTCTTT
CSVADRGRVRTEAFF
>.|TRBJ1-1|TRBV28|.
TGTGCCAGCAGTGGGGGGAACACTGAAGCTTTCTTT
CASSGGNTEAFF
>.|TRBJ1-2|TRBV5-1|TRBD1
TGCGCCAGCAGCTCAATCCGGGACAGTGGCTACACCTTC
CASSSIRDSGYTF
>.|TRBJ2-7|TRBV7-6|.
TGTGCCAGCAGCTCGCGTAGGGGGTCCTACGAGCAGTACTTC
CASSSRRGSYEQYF